The text below deals with one T cell receptor (beta chain). The record originates from a study of preoperative IRX-2 immunotherapy in early breast cancer. Sequencing used immunoSEQ multiplex PCR; TCRdb keeps in-frame clones, though not all of them. Altogether 35,000 to 40,000 clones are present, around 82% being singletons, with the ten largest covering approximately 1.5%. Treatment: preoperative locoregional IRX-2 cytokine immunotherapy. The source was lymph node tissue, collected after IRX-2 immunotherapy. The TCR was taken from a human donor with breast cancer.

CDR3 region: CASSKEVGTEAFF. For the CDR3, the DNA is TGTGCCAGCTCAAAGGAGGTGGGCACTGAAGCTTTCTTT. V is TRBV6-8 and J is TRBJ1-1, with unresolved D. Trimming took off 8 bases at V and 4 bases at J, with 14 bases between the two ends. The CDR3 runs 13 residues. Germline CDR1 reads MNHGY; CDR2 reads SAAAGT.